What follows are 5 T cell receptor beta chains derived from one specimen sequenced in a study of shared clonotypes between healthy human individuals. Repertoires were generated with immunoSEQ multiplex PCR, while TCRdb's copy carries only in-frame clones and drops some. Among about 2,500,000 clones listed, more than 80% were seen once. Input material: naive CD4+ T cells sorted from blood. The subset was: CD45RA+ positively selected. The receptors here all came from a man aged 18 to 29 in good health.

In the case of this clone: A junction end diverges from the germline sequence, so it may reflect a read error. J is TRBJ1-5 and V is TRBV7-7; D is undetermined. Germline CDR1 and CDR2: SSHAT and FNYEAQ (reference sequence). The CDR3 totals 13 residues. As DNA, the CDR3 is TGTGCTAGCAGCTTAGGCTTGCGGCAGCCCCAGCATTTT. Protein sequence: CASSLGLRQPQHF.

The V call is TRBV5-1, the J call TRBJ2-5; 7 nucleotides match TRBD1. The CDR3 covers 15 residues. V dropped 4 bases and J dropped 3; count of bases not matched to a gene: 9. Germline loops: CDR1 SGHRS, CDR2 YFSETQ. The CDR3 is CASSGSTGEKETQYF. CDR3 nucleotide sequence: TGCGCCAGCAGCGGCTCTACAGGGGAAAAAGAGACCCAGTACTTC.

J is TRBJ1-2 and V is TRBV5-6, with a weak D call TRBD1 (6 bases). In germline, CDR1 is SGHDT, CDR2 YYEEEE. The CDR3 has 15 residues. Trimming took 4 bases from V and 8 from J, leaving 21 bases between them. CDR3 sequence (DNA): TGTGCCAGCAGCACCCGGGGGCCAGGGGCGGGCGGCTACACCTTC. Translated: CASSTRGPGAGGYTF.

Note on this clone: The junction and the germline gene differ at one end; a read error may be behind it. The rearrangement links TRBV18 to TRBJ1-2; 11 nucleotides line up with TRBD1. The CDR3 length is 16 residues. Germline V lookup: CDR1 KGHSH, CDR2 LQKENI. CDR3 loop: CASSTTGTGGAYGHTF. The CDR3 DNA sequence: TGTGCCAGCTCAACTACCGGGACAGGGGGGGCCTATGGCCACACCTTC. The complete variable domain, with remaining parts taken from reference TRBV18 and TRBJ1-2, reads NAGVMQNPRHLVRRRGQEARLRCSPMKGHSHVYWYRQLPEEGLKFMVYLQKENIIDESGMPKERFSAEFPKEGPSILRIQQVVRGDSAAYFCASSTTGTGGAYGHTFGSGTRLTVV.

The V call is TRBV7-2, the J call TRBJ2-3, with 7 bases matching TRBD2. Germline-derived CDR1 and CDR2 are SGHTA and FQGNSA. The CDR3 has 15 amino acids. V was pared by 1 base and J by 5 bases, with 6 bases of the junction left unmatched. CDR3 amino acids: CASSLVGRVQDTQYF. Written as DNA, the CDR3 is TGTGCCAGCAGCTTAGTTGGGAGGGTCCAAGATACGCAGTATTTT.